These T cell receptor beta chains were read from a single sample in a study of blood T cells in healthy people across ages. A single record per CDR3 protein comes from TCRdb applying MiXCR to the 5' RACE reads. The sample has 1.5 million to 1.9 million distinct CDR3 sequences, 35% to 45% seen once. Sequenced material: blood. The origin of the receptors is a woman aged 18-29 years in good health. CDR3s include the opening cysteine and the closing phenylalanine or tryptophan. Each record gives: V gene, D gene, J gene, clone size, CDR3 DNA, CDR3 protein. A D gene is named only where the DNA matches it firmly. Not all rows give a size; the values are once, few, many and, for expanded clones, a class.

V gene: TRBV28
D gene: -
J gene: TRBJ2-7
clone size: -
CDR3 DNA: TGTGCCAGCACTCCCGCTGGTAGGACGAACTCCTACGAGCAGTACTTC
CDR3 protein: CASTPAGRTNSYEQYF

V gene: TRBV28
D gene: -
J gene: TRBJ2-3
clone size: few
CDR3 DNA: TGTGCCAGCAGTTTTATAGGGGATACGCAGTATTTT
CDR3 protein: CASSFIGDTQYF

V gene: TRBV4-3
D gene: TRBD1
J gene: TRBJ2-2
clone size: few
CDR3 DNA: TGCGCCAGCAGAAGACAGGGACCATCAGGGGAGCTGTTTTTT
CDR3 protein: CASRRQGPSGELFF

V gene: TRBV3-1
D gene: -
J gene: TRBJ1-2
clone size: -
CDR3 DNA: TGTGCCAGCAGCCCCCTGGAGGCGTACTATGGCTACACCTTC
CDR3 protein: CASSPLEAYYGYTF

V gene: TRBV7-9
D gene: -
J gene: TRBJ2-7
clone size: -
CDR3 DNA: TGTGCCAGCAGCTACCCGGGACTGCCCTACGAGCAGTACTTC
CDR3 protein: CASSYPGLPYEQYF

V gene: TRBV10-3
D gene: -
J gene: TRBJ2-7
clone size: -
CDR3 DNA: TGTGCCATCAGTGATCAACAGCGGTCCTACGAGCAGTACTTC
CDR3 protein: CAISDQQRSYEQYF

V gene: TRBV12-3/TRBV12-4
D gene: TRBD2
J gene: TRBJ2-3
clone size: -
CDR3 DNA: TGTGCCAGCAGAATAGCGGGAGTGCGCACAGATACGCAGTATTTT
CDR3 protein: CASRIAGVRTDTQYF

V gene: TRBV5-5
D gene: -
J gene: TRBJ1-5
clone size: -
CDR3 DNA: TGTGCCAGCAGCTATGGGAGTCAGCCCCAGCATTTT
CDR3 protein: CASSYGSQPQHF

V gene: TRBV12-3/TRBV12-4
D gene: -
J gene: TRBJ2-3
clone size: -
CDR3 DNA: TGTGCCAGCAGTTCCGGGGCCATCAGCGCAGATACGCAGTATTTT
CDR3 protein: CASSSGAISADTQYF

V gene: TRBV1
D gene: -
J gene: TRBJ2-5
clone size: -
CDR3 DNA: TGCACCAGCAGCGAAACCGGGACCCATGAAGGGGGGTACCAAGAGACCCAGTACTTC
CDR3 protein: CTSSETGTHEGGYQETQYF

V gene: TRBV28
D gene: -
J gene: TRBJ1-5
clone size: -
CDR3 DNA: TGTGCCACCTTTTGGAGGGGGAACAATCAGCCCCAGCATTTT
CDR3 protein: CATFWRGNNQPQHF

V gene: TRBV16
D gene: -
J gene: TRBJ2-7
clone size: -
CDR3 DNA: TGTGCCAGCAGCCTTATCCGGGACATCTACTACGAGCAGTACTTC
CDR3 protein: CASSLIRDIYYEQYF

V gene: TRBV9
D gene: -
J gene: TRBJ2-7
clone size: -
CDR3 DNA: TGTGCCAGCAGCGTAGCTCAGGGGAACGAGCAGTACTTC
CDR3 protein: CASSVAQGNEQYF

V gene: TRBV5-1
D gene: -
J gene: TRBJ1-1
clone size: -
CDR3 DNA: TGCGCCAGCAGCTTGGCTGACAGAGTCACTGAAGCTTTCTTT
CDR3 protein: CASSLADRVTEAFF

V gene: TRBV9
D gene: -
J gene: TRBJ1-1
clone size: -
CDR3 DNA: TGTGCCAGCAGTGGGGGTGTTGGTGATGTTGAAGCTTTCTTT
CDR3 protein: CASSGGVGDVEAFF

V gene: TRBV4-1
D gene: -
J gene: TRBJ2-1
clone size: few
CDR3 DNA: TGCGCCAGCAGCGCGAATACCTACAATGAGCAGTTCTTC
CDR3 protein: CASSANTYNEQFF

V gene: TRBV7-2
D gene: TRBD2
J gene: TRBJ2-3
clone size: -
CDR3 DNA: TGTGCCAGCAGCTTAGGCTTAGGGATTACTAGCGCAGATACGCAGTATTTT
CDR3 protein: CASSLGLGITSADTQYF

V gene: TRBV5-6
D gene: TRBD1
J gene: TRBJ1-5
clone size: -
CDR3 DNA: TGTGCCAGCAGCTTACGGGGAGGGGGCGATCCCCAGCATTTT
CDR3 protein: CASSLRGGGDPQHF

V gene: TRBV28
D gene: TRBD1
J gene: TRBJ1-4
clone size: -
CDR3 DNA: TGTGCCAGCAGAGACCCAGGGGGCGCACCTAATGAAAAACTGTTTTTT
CDR3 protein: CASRDPGGAPNEKLFF

V gene: TRBV4-1
D gene: -
J gene: TRBJ2-7
clone size: -
CDR3 DNA: TGCGCCAGCAGCCAAGGAAAAGGGACGGGGGTCTACGAGCAGTACTTC
CDR3 protein: CASSQGKGTGVYEQYF

V gene: TRBV13
D gene: TRBD1
J gene: TRBJ1-1
clone size: few
CDR3 DNA: TGTGCCAGCAGCGAAGGGACAGGGCGCACTGAAGCTTTCTTT
CDR3 protein: CASSEGTGRTEAFF

V gene: TRBV14
D gene: TRBD2
J gene: TRBJ2-5
clone size: few
CDR3 DNA: TGTGCCAGCAGCCAACTACTAGCGGGACTAGAGACCCAGTACTTC
CDR3 protein: CASSQLLAGLETQYF

V gene: TRBV9
D gene: -
J gene: TRBJ2-3
clone size: -
CDR3 DNA: TGTGCCAGCAGCTCTAGCGTAGTAGCCCAAGGGACAGATACGCAGTATTTT
CDR3 protein: CASSSSVVAQGTDTQYF

V gene: TRBV19
D gene: -
J gene: TRBJ1-5
clone size: once
CDR3 DNA: TGTGCCAGTGCCTCTCGGGGTGATCAGCCCCAGCATTTT
CDR3 protein: CASASRGDQPQHF

V gene: TRBV28
D gene: TRBD1
J gene: TRBJ2-7
clone size: -
CDR3 DNA: TGTGCCAGCACACAAGACAGGGCCCACGAGCAGTACTTC
CDR3 protein: CASTQDRAHEQYF

V gene: TRBV6-5
D gene: -
J gene: TRBJ1-1
clone size: -
CDR3 DNA: TGTGCCAGCAGTTCCTCTTTTGCCGCGCGCGCTTTCTTT
CDR3 protein: CASSSSFAARAFF

V gene: TRBV7-2
D gene: TRBD1
J gene: TRBJ1-2
clone size: few
CDR3 DNA: TGTGCCAGCAGCCACGGACAGGAGGGCTACACCTTC
CDR3 protein: CASSHGQEGYTF

V gene: TRBV7-2
D gene: TRBD1
J gene: TRBJ2-1
clone size: few
CDR3 DNA: TGTGCCAGCAGCTTCACGGGACAGGGGGATTATGAGCAGTTCTTC
CDR3 protein: CASSFTGQGDYEQFF

V gene: TRBV20-1
D gene: TRBD2
J gene: TRBJ2-3
clone size: few
CDR3 DNA: TGCAGTGCTATCCCCGGAGGACTAGCGGGGGCCTACACAGATACGCAGTATTTT
CDR3 protein: CSAIPGGLAGAYTDTQYF

V gene: TRBV10-2
D gene: -
J gene: TRBJ1-1
clone size: -
CDR3 DNA: TGCGCCAGCAGCTACGGGCCTCCGAACACTGAAGCTTTCTTT
CDR3 protein: CASSYGPPNTEAFF

V gene: TRBV14
D gene: TRBD1
J gene: TRBJ2-1
clone size: -
CDR3 DNA: TGTGCCAGCAGCCAAGGGGACAGGGCTGGAAGGAATGAGCAGTTCTTC
CDR3 protein: CASSQGDRAGRNEQFF

V gene: TRBV7-9
D gene: TRBD2
J gene: TRBJ2-3
clone size: few
CDR3 DNA: TGTGCCAGCAGCTTAACTCATACCGGGACTAGCCTGACAGATACGCAGTATTTT
CDR3 protein: CASSLTHTGTSLTDTQYF

V gene: TRBV5-1
D gene: -
J gene: TRBJ1-6
clone size: -
CDR3 DNA: TGCGCCAGCAGCTTGGAAGGGACTAAACTCTCACCCCTCCACTTT
CDR3 protein: CASSLEGTKLSPLHF

V gene: TRBV28
D gene: TRBD1
J gene: TRBJ1-2
clone size: few
CDR3 DNA: TGTGCCAGCAGTGGGGGACAGGCGGACTATGGCTACACCTTC
CDR3 protein: CASSGGQADYGYTF

V gene: TRBV28
D gene: TRBD2
J gene: TRBJ2-7
clone size: -
CDR3 DNA: TGTGCCAGCAGTCGGACTAGCGGGACCTTAAACGAGCAGTACTTC
CDR3 protein: CASSRTSGTLNEQYF

V gene: TRBV4-2
D gene: TRBD1
J gene: TRBJ1-5
clone size: -
CDR3 DNA: TGTGCCAGCAGCCAAGAGAGGGGGCGCGGTCAGCCCCAGCATTTT
CDR3 protein: CASSQERGRGQPQHF

V gene: TRBV12-3/TRBV12-4
D gene: -
J gene: TRBJ1-5
clone size: -
CDR3 DNA: TGTGCCAGCAGTTTCCAGGGGCTGGATCAGCCCCAGCATTTT
CDR3 protein: CASSFQGLDQPQHF

V gene: TRBV5-1
D gene: -
J gene: TRBJ2-7
clone size: -
CDR3 DNA: TGCGCCAGCAGCTTGGGCAGGGGGGGCTTGGATGAGCAGTACTTC
CDR3 protein: CASSLGRGGLDEQYF

V gene: TRBV18
D gene: -
J gene: TRBJ1-5
clone size: once
CDR3 DNA: TGTGCCAGCTCACCAATTTCCGGGTATCAGCCCCAGCATTTT
CDR3 protein: CASSPISGYQPQHF

V gene: TRBV29-1
D gene: TRBD2
J gene: TRBJ2-7
clone size: -
CDR3 DNA: TGCAGCGTTGAACGAACTAGCGACTACAGCGAGCAGTACTTC
CDR3 protein: CSVERTSDYSEQYF

V gene: TRBV2
D gene: -
J gene: TRBJ2-7
clone size: -
CDR3 DNA: TGTGCCAGCAGTAACCGGCAACCCCCGTACGAGCAGTACTTC
CDR3 protein: CASSNRQPPYEQYF